Listed here are 10 T cell receptor beta chains from one sample, sequenced in a study of response to subunit inactivated influenza vaccine. TCRdb reprocessed the RT-PCR reads with MiXCR, giving one entry per CDR3 protein. The sample holds around 760,000 distinct CDR3 sequences; over 11% are singletons and the top ten take less than 7%. The specimen was PBMCs from blood, collected 14 to 15 days before vaccination. The receptors stem from a man aged 50 to 60 who received an inactivated influenza vaccine.

This clonotype was recorded many times. This chain joins TRBV30 and TRBJ2-5, with D perhaps matching TRBD1 or TRBD2 (5 bases each). The CDR3 covers 14 residues. The germline V and J ends were trimmed by 1 base and 5 bases, with 14 bases remaining between them. Germline V lookup: CDR1 GTSNPN, CDR2 SVGIG (reference sequence). The CDR3 DNA is TGTGCCTGGAGTGCCGGGACCCCCTCGGAGACCCAGTACTTC. Translating it yields CAWSAGTPSETQYF.

The gene calls are TRBV20-1 and TRBJ2-1, with 14 bases fitting TRBD2. Unmatched junction bases numbered 10, after V lost 3 bases and J lost 9 bases. The V gene's germline CDR1 is DFQATT and CDR2 SNEGSKA (reference sequence). There are 16 residues in the CDR3. CDR3 sequence reads: CSASRPGLAGASEQFF. CDR3 DNA sequence: TGCAGTGCTAGCCGCCCGGGACTAGCGGGGGCAAGTGAGCAGTTCTTC.

This rearrangement joins TRBV12-3 or TRBV12-4 to TRBJ1-3, with unresolved D. The length of the CDR3 is 16 residues. The V and J ends lost 6 bases and 0 bases respectively, with 15 bases between them. DNA for the CDR3: TGTGCCAGCAGCCTCCACTCCGGACTCTCTGGAAACACCATATATTTT. It yields the protein CASSLHSGLSGNTIYF.

This clonotype was seen a handful of times. The chain uses TRBV6-1 and TRBJ2-7; 8 bases fit TRBD1. The germline CDR1 and CDR2 sequences are MNHNS and SASEGT. The V segment lost 5 bases and the J segment 5 bases; nucleotides outside the gene matches: 17. The CDR3 extends over 17 amino acids. The CDR3 protein is CASSPNPDRAGSNEQYF. In DNA form, the CDR3 reads TGTGCCAGCAGTCCAAACCCGGACAGGGCGGGAAGTAACGAGCAGTACTTC.

This clonotype was seen only a few times. The rearrangement joins TRBV4-1 to TRBJ1-5; perhaps TRBD1 as D (5 bases). This CDR3 spans 18 amino acids. In germline, CDR1 is MGHRA, CDR2 YSYEKL. V was clipped by 0 bases and J by 4 bases, with 19 bases between them. The CDR3 DNA follows: TGCGCCAGCAGCCAAGAATGGGCCGCCGGGACGGAGAATCAGCCCCAGCATTTT. It codes for CASSQEWAAGTENQPQHF.

The rearrangement links TRBV19 to TRBJ2-3; no firm D call. V dropped 6 bases and J dropped 2 bases, with 9 bases sitting between them. The germline CDR1 and CDR2 sequences are LNHDA and SQIVND (reference sequence). The CDR3 totals 13 residues. The CDR3 bases are TGTGCCAGTAGCCGACTGGACACAGATACGCAGTATTTT. Its translation is CASSRLDTDTQYF.

This clonotype was seen at least ten times. This sequence joins TRBV7-9 and TRBJ2-3, with D possibly matching TRBD2 (6 bases). Germline CDR1 and CDR2: SEHNR and FQNEAQ (reference sequence). The V end lost 3 bases, the J end lost 6 bases, and 13 bases lay between the germline ends. The CDR3 consists of 14 residues. The CDR3: CASSLGGGLDTQYF. CDR3 bases: TGTGCCAGCAGCTTGGGCGGAGGGTTGGATACGCAGTATTTT.

This clonotype was detected only a few times. V gene TRBV12-3 or TRBV12-4 combines with J gene TRBJ2-7; no clear D. CDR3 length: 14 residues. V dropped 3 bases and J dropped 3 bases, with 12 bases sitting between them. The DNA of the CDR3 is TGTGCCAGCAGTTTCGGGCAGGATTTCTACGAGCAGTACTTC. Translated, it gives CASSFGQDFYEQYF.

This clonotype occurred a few times. The rearrangement joins TRBV6-2 or TRBV6-3 to TRBJ2-7; TRBD2 matches at 13 bases. J lost 3 bases, V lost 5 bases, and 7 bases had no gene match. Germline V gene data show CDR1 as MNHEY and CDR2 as SVGEGT. The CDR3 contains 16 residues. Here the CDR3 DNA reads TGTGCCAGCAGTCTCGGGGGGACTAGCGGGGACTACGAGCAGTACTTC. Protein product: CASSLGGTSGDYEQYF.

The sample holds a few counts of this clonotype. The DNA for the CDR3 is TGTGCCAGCACCATAGCGGGAGAGACAGATACGCAGTATTTT. Amino acids: CASTIAGETDTQYF. The chain links TRBV7-9 to TRBJ2-3, with 9 bases matching TRBD2. V was clipped by 7 bases and J by 3 bases; unmatched bases: 5. CDR3 length: 14 amino acids. The germline CDR1 and CDR2 sequences are SEHNR and FQNEAQ (reference sequence).